The 31 T cell receptor beta chains reported below all come from one sample, sequenced in a study of Ad26.COV2.S vaccination and SARS-CoV-2 variants. Clones were sequenced by immunoSEQ multiplex PCR, and TCRdb holds only the in-frame ones, with some missing. The table lists approximately 420,000 clones, about 88% of them singletons. Treatment denoted: 19 received Ad26.COV2.S at low or high dose, single or two shots; 5 received placebo; per-sample allocation not given. At day 63 after the first vaccine or placebo injection, samples were drawn. The sample in question was peripheral blood, obtained in a trial of Ad26.COV2.S vaccine versus placebo. The source of these receptors is a person aged 18-60 years who received the Ad26.COV2.S COVID-19 vaccine or a placebo.

The chain is built from TRBV29-1 and TRBJ2-3, with 8 nucleotides matching TRBD2. From germline, CDR1 is SQVTM and CDR2 ANQGSEA. The CDR3 extends over 14 amino acids. CDR3 coding DNA: TGCACCGCCTTTGAGCGGGGGAGAAGAGATACGCAGTATTTT. It codes for CTAFERGRRDTQYF.

This clone was counted a single time. The rearrangement links TRBV6-2 or TRBV6-3 to TRBJ2-7; 11 nucleotides match TRBD1. From germline, CDR1 is MNHEY and CDR2 SVGEGT. The CDR3 runs 15 residues. V was pared by 5 bases and J by 0 bases, with 3 bases of the junction left unmatched. CDR3 nucleotide sequence: TGTGCCAGCAGTAGCGGGACAGGGGGCTCCTACGAGCAGTACTTC. Its protein product is CASSSGTGGSYEQYF.

The gene calls are TRBV19 and TRBJ1-3; 8 bases map to TRBD1. V shed 4 bases and J 3 bases; nucleotides not matched to a gene: 8. The CDR3 covers 16 residues. The germline CDR1 and CDR2 sequences are LNHDA and SQIVND (reference sequence). The CDR3 sequence is CASSTRQGAGGNTIYF. CDR3 bases: TGTGCCAGTAGTACGCGTCAGGGGGCTGGTGGAAACACCATATATTTT.

The genes are TRBV5-4 and TRBJ2-5; D is perhaps TRBD2 (6 bases). CDR1 and CDR2 from the germline V gene are SGHNT and YYREEE (reference sequence). Trimming stripped 0 bases from V and 5 bases from J, with 11 bases between. This CDR3 has 14 amino acids. CDR3 residues: CASSLDEGGETQYF. The CDR3 DNA follows: TGTGCCAGCAGCTTGGATGAGGGAGGCGAGACCCAGTACTTC.

The chain has TRBV19 and TRBJ2-3, with D maybe TRBD1 (6 bases). V gave up 6 bases and J gave up 2 bases, with 12 bases separating them. The CDR3 has 14 residues. CDR1 and CDR2 (germline): LNHDA, SQIVND (reference sequence). The CDR3 coding sequence is TGTGCCAGTAGCGCGGACAGACCCACAGATACGCAGTATTTT. It translates to CASSADRPTDTQYF.

This clone was seen only a few times. The chain has TRBV9 and TRBJ2-2; unclear D gene. Germline CDR1 SGDLS, CDR2 YYNGEE. The CDR3 sequence is 12 residues long. Trimming shortened V by 0 bases and J by 9 bases, and 6 bases separated the two germline ends. The CDR3, as DNA: TGTGCCAGCAGCGTAGACGAGAGGGAGCTGTTTTTT. The encoded protein is CASSVDERELFF.

The rearrangement uses TRBV29-1 and TRBJ2-4; TRBD1 matches 10 bases. Germline CDR1 SQVTM, CDR2 ANQGSEA. The CDR3 is 15 amino acids. The trim removed 4 bases at V and 7 bases at J, leaving 10 bases unmatched. The CDR3 protein is CSVGVGDRGRNIQYF. The CDR3 nucleotides read TGCAGCGTTGGGGTAGGGGACAGGGGCAGGAACATTCAGTACTTC.

This chain links TRBV6-2 or TRBV6-3 with TRBJ2-2; D gene unclear. CDR1 is MNHEY and CDR2 is SVGEGT in the germline V gene. The CDR3 covers 15 residues. V was clipped by 0 bases and J by 5 bases, with 10 bases between them. The CDR3 region has the DNA TGTGCCAGCAGTTACTCGAGTCTACAGACCGGGGAGCTGTTTTTT. Its protein product is CASSYSSLQTGELFF.

V gene TRBV4-1 combines with J gene TRBJ2-7; D remains ambiguous. The CDR3 extends over 15 amino acids. CDR1 and CDR2 from the germline V gene are MGHRA and YSYEKL. Trimming cost V 0 bases and J 0 bases, with 9 bases left between them. The CDR3 sequence is CASSQDFRHSYEQYF. The CDR3 DNA follows: TGCGCCAGCAGCCAAGATTTTCGACACTCCTACGAGCAGTACTTC.

The chain couples TRBV3-1 (or the pseudogene TRBV3-2) to TRBJ1-2, with D hard to call. CDR3 length equals 14 residues. The germline V and J ends were trimmed by 0 bases and 10 bases, with 15 bases remaining between them. CDR1 and CDR2 (germline): LGHDT, YNNKEL (reference sequence). CDR3 in amino acids: CASSQDLTAYFYTF. The CDR3 nucleotides are TGTGCCAGCAGCCAAGATCTAACTGCCTACTTCTACACCTTC.

The rearrangement links TRBV3-1 (or the pseudogene TRBV3-2) to TRBJ2-5; a weak D match, TRBD1 (6 bases). The CDR3 spans 14 residues. Trimming removed 3 bases from V and 1 base from J, with 9 bases in between. Germline V gene sequence: CDR1 LGHDT, CDR2 YNNKEL (reference sequence). CDR3 loop: CASSQNRAQETQYF. In DNA form, the CDR3 reads TGTGCCAGCAGCCAGAACAGGGCCCAAGAGACCCAGTACTTC.

This CDR3 reads CASSVALSSYNEQFF. As DNA, the CDR3 is TGTGCCAGCAGTGTGGCCCTTAGCTCCTACAATGAGCAGTTCTTC. The chain uses TRBV2 and TRBJ2-1; D is unclear. V lost 4 bases and J 0 bases, leaving 10 bases between the germline ends. The germline CDR1 and CDR2 sequences are SNHLY and FYNNEI. The CDR3 consists of 15 residues. The whole variable domain, filled in from reference TRBV2 and TRBJ2-1, reads EPEVTQTPSHQVTQMGQEVILRCVPISNHLYFYWYRQILGQKVEFLVSFYNNEISEKSEIFDDQFSVERPDGSNFTLKIRSTKLEDSAMYFCASSVALSSYNEQFFGPGTRLTVL.

The chain combines TRBV24-1 with TRBJ1-1; a possible D gene is TRBD1 (6 bases). The CDR3 runs 13 residues. The germline V gene encodes CDR1 KGHDR and CDR2 SFDVKD. Trimming left V 7 bases short and J 3 bases short, with 11 bases between. The CDR3 nucleotides read TGTGCCACCAGGCGACAGGCCGACACTGAAGCTTTCTTT. Its protein is CATRRQADTEAFF.

The chain recombines TRBV30 with TRBJ1-1; a possible D gene is TRBD1 (5 bases). There are 13 residues in the CDR3. The V gene's germline CDR1 is GTSNPN and CDR2 SVGIG (reference sequence). V lost 3 bases and J 6 bases, leaving 14 bases between the germline ends. The CDR3 coding sequence is TGTGCCTGGAGCCCTCAGGGAGTCTCTGAAGCTTTCTTT. Amino acid sequence: CAWSPQGVSEAFF.

The V gene is TRBV14, the J gene TRBJ2-1; 9 bases match TRBD1. The CDR3 totals 14 residues. V shed 3 bases and J 4 bases; nucleotides not matched to a gene: 1. The V gene's germline CDR1 is SGHDN and CDR2 FVKESK. CDR3 nucleotide sequence: TGTGCCAGCAGCCAGGGGACAGGGTACAATGAGCAGTTCTTC. Its protein product is CASSQGTGYNEQFF. Using reference TRBV14 and TRBJ2-1 for the parts outside the CDR3, the full variable domain is EAGVTQFPSHSVIEKGQTVTLRCDPISGHDNLYWYRRVMGKEIKFLLHFVKESKQDESGMPNNRFLAERTGGTYSTLKVQPAELEDSGVYFCASSQGTGYNEQFFGPGTRLTVL.

With regard to this clone: Its ends do not fully match the called genes, so a read error is possible. The J gene is TRBJ1-1, the V gene TRBV3-1 (or the pseudogene TRBV3-2), with 8 bases that match TRBD1. Germline values: CDR1 LGHDT, CDR2 YNNKEL (reference sequence). The CDR3 is made up of 13 amino acids. The CDR3 nucleotides are TGTGCCAGCAGCCAACGGGCAGGGGGCGCCGGTCTCTTT. Translating gives CASSQRAGGAGLF.

The chain recombines TRBV11-2 with TRBJ1-2, with 7 bases lining up with TRBD1. The J segment lost 2 bases and the V segment lost 5 bases, leaving 17 bases of the junction unmatched. This CDR3 is built from 18 residues. The germline gives CDR1 SGHAT, CDR2 FQNNGV. This chain's CDR3 is CASSPWDRLREINYGYTF. CDR3 sequence (DNA): TGTGCCAGCAGCCCGTGGGACAGACTTAGGGAAATCAACTATGGCTACACCTTC.

This chain uses TRBV2 with TRBJ1-2, with a weak D call TRBD1 (6 bases). The V and J ends lost 5 bases and 2 bases respectively, with 9 bases between them. The length of the CDR3 is 13 residues. CDR1 and CDR2 (germline): SNHLY, FYNNEI. The CDR3 DNA reads as TGTGCCAGCAGTCCACAGGGAAACTATGGCTACACCTTC. It translates to CASSPQGNYGYTF.

V and J are TRBV6-4 and TRBJ1-1; D is unclear. This CDR3 comprises 13 residues. V was shortened by 6 bases and J by 4 bases, with 12 bases between the two germline ends. CDR1 is MRHNA, CDR2 SNTAGT, per germline. The DNA of the CDR3 is TGTGCCAGCAGAAATGTGGGAACCACTGAAGCTTTCTTT. Its protein is CASRNVGTTEAFF.

The chain links TRBV12-5 to TRBJ2-5; 12 bases line up with TRBD1. The CDR3 has 18 amino acids. Trimming at V came to 0 bases and at J to 5 bases, leaving 10 bases not matched to a gene. Looked up from germline, CDR1 is LGHNT and CDR2 is FRNRAP. The CDR3 nucleotides are TGTGCTAGTGGTTTGGTTTATTTGGGACAGGGGGCAGGGGAGACCCAGTACTTC. Translated: CASGLVYLGQGAGETQYF.

The V call is TRBV19, the J call TRBJ1-2; D gene unclear. Trimming removed 3 bases from V and 5 bases from J, with 16 bases in between. Per germline, CDR1 LNHDA and CDR2 SQIVND (reference sequence). The CDR3 has 15 residues. The CDR3 loop is CASSITNLPPYGYTF. The CDR3 region has the DNA TGTGCCAGTAGTATCACTAACCTTCCGCCGTATGGCTACACCTTC.

The V gene is TRBV2, the J gene TRBJ2-7; D is ambiguous. In germline, CDR1 is SNHLY, CDR2 FYNNEI. The CDR3 is 14 amino acids. Between the trimmed V and J ends, which lost 10 bases and 4 bases, there was a span of 20 bases. CDR3 loop: CATSFGRINYEQYF. The CDR3 DNA reads TGTGCCACCTCATTCGGGCGGATAAATTACGAGCAGTACTTC. Using reference TRBV2 and TRBJ2-7 for the parts outside the CDR3, the full variable domain is EPEVTQTPSHQVTQMGQEVILRCVPISNHLYFYWYRQILGQKVEFLVSFYNNEISEKSEIFDDQFSVERPDGSNFTLKIRSTKLEDSAMYFCATSFGRINYEQYFGPGTRLTVT.

The chain's CDR3 is CASSYSWGEESYEQYF. The CDR3 DNA sequence: TGTGCCAGCAGTTACTCGTGGGGAGAGGAGTCCTACGAGCAGTACTTC. V usage is TRBV6-5 and J usage is TRBJ2-7, with D perhaps matching TRBD2 (5 bases). Germline-derived CDR1 and CDR2 are MNHEY and SVGAGI. V lost 0 bases and J 1 base, leaving 13 bases between the germline ends. This CDR3 is built from 16 residues.

Comment on this clone: The same CDR3 is also encoded by other DNA sequences in this sample. The rearrangement links TRBV5-1 to TRBJ1-2; the D is unclear. The CDR3 spans 13 residues. CDR1 and CDR2 from the germline V gene are SGHRS and YFSETQ. V shed 4 bases and J shed 5 bases, with 12 bases lying between them. This CDR3 reads CASSPAEGYGYTF. The CDR3 nucleotides read TGCGCCAGCAGCCCAGCGGAAGGATATGGCTACACCTTC.

V is TRBV12-2 and J is TRBJ1-1. TRBV12-2 is labeled a pseudogene. This CDR3 has 17 residues. The CDR3 bases are TGTGCAAGTCGCCCCCGTGGAGGCGGCAGGAGGTCTACTGAAGCTTTCTTT. Protein sequence: CASRPRGGGRRSTEAFF.

V gene TRBV2 combines with J gene TRBJ2-7, with no clear D. V was trimmed by 4 bases and J by 4 bases, leaving 8 bases between them. The length of the CDR3 is 12 residues. Germline V CDR1 and CDR2: SNHLY, FYNNEI. In DNA, the CDR3 is TGTGCCAGCAGTGGGGAAGGGTACGAGCAGTACTTC. Protein product: CASSGEGYEQYF.

V and J are TRBV2 and TRBJ1-5; D is unresolved. Germline CDR1 is SNHLY and CDR2 is FYNNEI. The germline V and J ends were trimmed by 2 bases and 1 base, with 12 bases remaining between them. This CDR3 comprises 16 residues. The DNA for the CDR3 is TGTGCCAGCAGTGAAAGTGGATCAGGCAGCAATCAGCCCCAGCATTTT. Translated: CASSESGSGSNQPQHF.

The rearrangement uses TRBV6-1 and TRBJ1-2, with TRBD1 identical over 7 bases. Trimming at V came to 8 bases and at J to 0 bases, leaving 6 bases not matched to a gene. The CDR3 has 14 amino acids. Germline V gene lookup returns CDR1 MNHNS and CDR2 SASEGT. The CDR3 bases are TGTGCCAGCCGGGACAGCAATACTAACTATGGCTACACCTTC. This sequence encodes CASRDSNTNYGYTF.

This clone is a singleton in its sample. The chain combines TRBV11-2 with TRBJ2-1; TRBD2 agrees at 10 bases. Germline CDR1 reads SGHAT; CDR2 reads FQNNGV. Trimming at V came to 5 bases and at J to 9 bases, leaving 10 bases not matched to a gene. The CDR3 covers 15 residues. CDR3 residues: CASSPLAGADSEQFF. In DNA, the CDR3 is TGTGCCAGCAGCCCTCTAGCGGGGGCGGACAGTGAGCAGTTCTTC.

The chain employs TRBV4-2 and TRBJ1-5; no clear D. V was shortened by 0 bases and J by 7 bases, with 7 bases between the two germline ends. The CDR3 runs 13 residues. In germline, CDR1 is LGHNA, CDR2 YNFKEQ. CDR3 DNA sequence: TGTGCCAGCAGCCAAGATGGGGAGCAGCCCCAGCATTTT. As protein: CASSQDGEQPQHF.

The chain is built from TRBV11-2 and TRBJ1-2; D is possibly TRBD1 (5 bases). The V end lost 3 bases, the J end lost 3 bases, and 11 bases lay between the germline ends. This CDR3 spans 14 amino acids. The germline gives CDR1 SGHAT, CDR2 FQNNGV. CDR3 region: CASSFPTDDYGYTF. Written as DNA, the CDR3 is TGTGCCAGCAGCTTCCCGACAGACGACTATGGCTACACCTTC.